These T cell receptor beta chains were read from a single sample in a study of response to subunit inactivated influenza vaccine. TCRdb reanalysed the RT-PCR reads using MiXCR and keeps one entry per CDR3 protein. The sample carries some 640,000 distinct CDR3 sequences, roughly 13% recorded once. The material was PBMCs from blood, obtained approximately 15 days before vaccination. These receptors were obtained from a man in his fifties or sixties who received an inactivated influenza vaccine. Both conserved end residues are trimmed from each CDR3. Some rows mark clone size as missing; the rest say once, few, many or name a class of expanded clone.

CDR3 protein: ASSYLYPNLRSGAEAF
V gene: TRBV11-2
clone size: -

CDR3 protein: ASSYSGTGDWYGYT
V gene: TRBV6-5
clone size: few

CDR3 protein: ASSQDHSYSNQPQH
V gene: TRBV4-1
clone size: many

CDR3 protein: ASSSPSTDTETQY
V gene: TRBV6-5
clone size: few

CDR3 protein: ASSIPRLYGYT
V gene: TRBV19
clone size: -

CDR3 protein: ASSLVTGQPVETQY
V gene: TRBV5-4
clone size: -

CDR3 protein: ASSFTHTGELF
V gene: TRBV19
clone size: few

CDR3 protein: ASSQAQGYEQY
V gene: TRBV4-3
clone size: many

CDR3 protein: SAPDYTEAF
V gene: TRBV20-1
clone size: -

CDR3 protein: ASSAGLARQETQY
V gene: TRBV7-7
clone size: once

CDR3 protein: ASSFQPPGVRSYEQY
V gene: TRBV7-6
clone size: few

CDR3 protein: ASRPQGSGANVLT
V gene: TRBV6-2/TRBV6-3
clone size: few

CDR3 protein: ASSSIETQY
V gene: TRBV10-2
clone size: -

CDR3 protein: ASSLSGSGTEAF
V gene: TRBV5-6
clone size: -

CDR3 protein: ASRNRRTGFQETQY
V gene: TRBV7-9
clone size: -

CDR3 protein: ASSLGLAGVKNEQF
V gene: TRBV9
clone size: few

CDR3 protein: AISDRTESYEQY
V gene: TRBV10-3
clone size: many

CDR3 protein: ASSRIAGGPLETQY
V gene: TRBV7-7
clone size: few

CDR3 protein: ASSPQGGSSYNEQF
V gene: TRBV5-1
clone size: many

CDR3 protein: ATSGSTGFTGELF
V gene: TRBV24-1
clone size: many

CDR3 protein: ASSWGLAVSYNEQF
V gene: TRBV7-9
clone size: -

CDR3 protein: ASSQAQGTGELF
V gene: TRBV4-1
clone size: -

CDR3 protein: SATAGGSTDTQY
V gene: TRBV20-1
clone size: few

CDR3 protein: ASSPIQGSYEQY
V gene: TRBV3-1
clone size: -

CDR3 protein: ASSRDRFIETGELF
V gene: TRBV11-2
clone size: few

CDR3 protein: SVRAPNTGELF
V gene: TRBV29-1
clone size: few

CDR3 protein: ASSLVATGTEAF
V gene: TRBV5-1
clone size: -

CDR3 protein: SVEDFTEAGELF
V gene: TRBV29-1
clone size: -

CDR3 protein: ASSLAETGGYEQY
V gene: TRBV5-5
clone size: -

CDR3 protein: SVAAGGEHTYNEQF
V gene: TRBV29-1
clone size: many

CDR3 protein: ASSSPLTGGTQY
V gene: TRBV12-3/TRBV12-4
clone size: -

CDR3 protein: ASSYSVLLNQPQH
V gene: TRBV6-2/TRBV6-3
clone size: few

CDR3 protein: ASSYLTGLETQY
V gene: TRBV6-5
clone size: few

CDR3 protein: AISGLADGTQY
V gene: TRBV10-3
clone size: few

CDR3 protein: ASSQEASGSHYEQY
V gene: TRBV3-1
clone size: few

CDR3 protein: ASSLSWGGIYNEQF
V gene: TRBV7-2
clone size: -

CDR3 protein: ASSVVPGGNTQY
V gene: TRBV9
clone size: -

CDR3 protein: ASSVGLRGGRSTDTQY
V gene: TRBV9
clone size: many

CDR3 protein: ASSQSGLAAYEQY
V gene: TRBV7-3
clone size: few

CDR3 protein: ATSRDQRGNYGYT
V gene: TRBV15
clone size: few

CDR3 protein: SARPANLYGYT
V gene: TRBV20-1
clone size: many

CDR3 protein: ASSPDRDGTGELF
V gene: TRBV10-2
clone size: few